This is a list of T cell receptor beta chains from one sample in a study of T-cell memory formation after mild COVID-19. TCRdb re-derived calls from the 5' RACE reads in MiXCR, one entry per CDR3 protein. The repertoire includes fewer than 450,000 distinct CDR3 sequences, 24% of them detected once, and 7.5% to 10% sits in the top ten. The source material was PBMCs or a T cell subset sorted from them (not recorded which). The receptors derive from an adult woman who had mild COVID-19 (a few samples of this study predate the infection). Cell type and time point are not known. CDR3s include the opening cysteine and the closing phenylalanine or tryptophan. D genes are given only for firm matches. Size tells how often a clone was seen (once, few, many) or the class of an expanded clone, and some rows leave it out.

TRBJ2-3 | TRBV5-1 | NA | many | TGCGCCAGCAGCTTGGCTGCAGCCACTAGCACAGATACGCAGTATTTT | CASSLAAATSTDTQYF
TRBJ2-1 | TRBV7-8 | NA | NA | TGTGCCAGCAGCTCGAGATACAATGAGCAGTTCTTC | CASSSRYNEQFF
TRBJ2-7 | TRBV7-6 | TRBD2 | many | TGTGCCAGCCGGTCTAGCGGGAGCTACGAGCAGTACTTC | CASRSSGSYEQYF
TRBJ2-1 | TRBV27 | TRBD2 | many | TGTGCCAGCAGTTTATCCGGCGGGGGGCCCACCAGTGAGCAGTTCTTC | CASSLSGGGPTSEQFF
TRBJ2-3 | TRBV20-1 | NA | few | TGCAGTGCTAGTTGGCTAGGCACAGATACGCAGTATTTT | CSASWLGTDTQYF
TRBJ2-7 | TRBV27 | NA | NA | TGTGCCACAACCCAGGGGAAGTCCTACGAGCAGTACTTC | CATTQGKSYEQYF
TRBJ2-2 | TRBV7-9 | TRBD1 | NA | TGTGCCAGCAGCGCCACGGGACAGGCTGGCCGGGAGCTGTTTTTT | CASSATGQAGRELFF
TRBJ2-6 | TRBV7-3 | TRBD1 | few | TGTGCCAGCAGCTTACAGGGGGCCCTATACTCTGGGGCCAACGTCCTGACTTTC | CASSLQGALYSGANVLTF
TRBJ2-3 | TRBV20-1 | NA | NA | TGCAGTGCTAAGGGTACAGATACGCAGTATTTT | CSAKGTDTQYF
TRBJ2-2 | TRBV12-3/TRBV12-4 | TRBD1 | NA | TGTGCCAGCAGTCCGGACAGGGGAGCCGGGGAGCTGTTTTTT | CASSPDRGAGELFF
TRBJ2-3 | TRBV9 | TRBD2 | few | TGTGCCAGCAGCCCCGGACTCAGCGGGGGGGCTCCAGATACGCAGTATTTT | CASSPGLSGGAPDTQYF
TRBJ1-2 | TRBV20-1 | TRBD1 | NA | TGCAGTGCTAGAGTCGGGGGACAGGGCTACTATGGCTACACCTTC | CSARVGGQGYYGYTF
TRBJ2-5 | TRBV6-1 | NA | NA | TGTGCCAGCAGTGAATGGGGAGCGGAGACCCAGTACTTC | CASSEWGAETQYF
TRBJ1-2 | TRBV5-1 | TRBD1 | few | TGCGCCAGCAGCTCGGACAGGATCGATGGCTACACCTTC | CASSSDRIDGYTF
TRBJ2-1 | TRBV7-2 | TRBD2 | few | TGTGCCAGCAGCTCACGAAGCGGGGGGTTCTACAATGAGCAGTTCTTC | CASSSRSGGFYNEQFF
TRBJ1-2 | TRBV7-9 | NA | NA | TGTGCCAGCAGCAGGGACGGAGGCAACTATGGCTACACCTTC | CASSRDGGNYGYTF
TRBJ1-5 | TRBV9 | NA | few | TGTGCCAGCAGCGTAGCTTGGCCAGGGAAGCAGCCCCAGCATTTT | CASSVAWPGKQPQHF
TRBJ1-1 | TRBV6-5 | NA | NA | TGTGCCAGTGGGGGGGATTTGAACACTGAAGCTTTCTTT | CASGGDLNTEAFF
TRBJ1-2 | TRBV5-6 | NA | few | TGTGCCAGCAGCTTGGATGTGCCAGGTGGCTACACCTTC | CASSLDVPGGYTF
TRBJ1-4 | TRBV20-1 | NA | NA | TGCAGTGCTAGAACTGCGATCGGAGTCGAAAAACTGTTTTTT | CSARTAIGVEKLFF
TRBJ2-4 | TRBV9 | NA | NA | TGTGCCAGCAGCGCCCAAGTGAGGGGGAGGAACGCCAAAAACATTCAGTACTTC | CASSAQVRGRNAKNIQYF
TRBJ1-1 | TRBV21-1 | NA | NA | TGTGCCAGCAGCAAAGGCACGAACACTGAAGCTTTCTTT | CASSKGTNTEAFF
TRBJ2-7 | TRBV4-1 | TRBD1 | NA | TGCGCCAGCAGCCAGCCGGGACAGGAGGTCGGCGAGCAGTACTTC | CASSQPGQEVGEQYF
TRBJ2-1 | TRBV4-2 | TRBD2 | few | TGTGCCAGCAGACGGGAGGATGGTAATGAGCAGTTCTTC | CASRREDGNEQFF